This TCR beta chain appears in the sequencing data of a study of cytomegalovirus exposure and HLA in healthy donors. Study-level points and caveats: Several top significant clusters appeared, in a later analysis, to be linked to common viral pathogens. The presence/absence work took it that sequencing depth was about the same across donors. V segments that were indistinguishable, TRBV6-2 and TRBV6-3 among them, were omitted from analysis. At a 0.05 false discovery rate, a later analysis found approximately 15,000 TCR beta sequences to be associated with HLA alleles.

The PCR had 60 Vbeta and 13 Jbeta primers. Assay used: immunoSEQ multiplex PCR; TCRdb lists only in-frame clones, some missing. Of 90,000 to 150,000 clones listed, roughly 87% were seen once; the top ten hold 1.5%. On this clone itself: Its antigen is unknown.

From germline, CDR1 is SGHVS and CDR2 FNYEAQ. Trimming shortened V by 4 bases and J by 3 bases, and 9 bases separated the two germline ends. The CDR3 extends over 13 amino acids. This TCR came from a woman aged 18-30 years in good health and CMV-seronegative. The specimen was PBMCs. The rearrangement links TRBV7-6 to TRBJ1-1, with D perhaps matching TRBD1 (5 bases). For the CDR3, the DNA is TGTGCCAGCAGCTCGCAAGGGGACACTGAAGCTTTCTTT. Translated, it gives CASSSQGDTEAFF.